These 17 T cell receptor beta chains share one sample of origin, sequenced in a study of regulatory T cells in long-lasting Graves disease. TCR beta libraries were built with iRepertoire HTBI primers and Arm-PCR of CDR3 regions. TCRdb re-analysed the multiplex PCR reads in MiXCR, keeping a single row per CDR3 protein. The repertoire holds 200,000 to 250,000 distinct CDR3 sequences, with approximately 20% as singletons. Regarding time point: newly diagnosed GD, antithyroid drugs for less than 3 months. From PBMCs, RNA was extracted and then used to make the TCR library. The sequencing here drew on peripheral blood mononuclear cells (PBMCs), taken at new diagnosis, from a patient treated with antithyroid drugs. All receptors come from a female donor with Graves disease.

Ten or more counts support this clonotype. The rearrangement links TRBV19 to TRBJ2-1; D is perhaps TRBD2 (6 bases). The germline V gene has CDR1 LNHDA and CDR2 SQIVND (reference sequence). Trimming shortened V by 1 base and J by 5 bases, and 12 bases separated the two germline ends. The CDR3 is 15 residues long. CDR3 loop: CASSIGAGQNNEQFF. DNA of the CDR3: TGTGCCAGTAGTATAGGAGCGGGCCAAAACAATGAGCAGTTCTTC.

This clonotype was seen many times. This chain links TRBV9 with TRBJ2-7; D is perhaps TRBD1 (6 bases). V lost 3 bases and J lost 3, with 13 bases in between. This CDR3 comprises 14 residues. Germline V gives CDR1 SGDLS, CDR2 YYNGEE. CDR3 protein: CASSATGFDYEQYF. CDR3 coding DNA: TGTGCCAGCAGCGCGACAGGATTTGACTACGAGCAGTACTTC.

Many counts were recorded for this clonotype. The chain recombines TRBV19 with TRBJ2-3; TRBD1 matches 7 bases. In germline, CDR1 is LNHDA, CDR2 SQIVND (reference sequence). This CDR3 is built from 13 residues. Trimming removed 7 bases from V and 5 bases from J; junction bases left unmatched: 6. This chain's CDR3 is CASKQGLQDTQYF. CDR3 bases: TGTGCCAGTAAACAGGGGCTACAAGATACGCAGTATTTT.

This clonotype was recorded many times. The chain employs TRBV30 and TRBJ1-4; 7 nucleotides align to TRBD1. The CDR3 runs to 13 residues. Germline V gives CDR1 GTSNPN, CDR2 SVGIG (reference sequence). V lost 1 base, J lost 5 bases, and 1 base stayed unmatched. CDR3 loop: CAWSGQGNEKLFF. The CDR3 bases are TGTGCCTGGAGTGGACAGGGCAATGAAAAACTGTTTTTT. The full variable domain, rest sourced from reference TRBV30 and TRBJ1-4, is SQTIHQWPATLVQPVGSPLSLECTVEGTSNPNLYWYRQAAGRGLQLLFYSVGIGQISSEVPQNLSASRPQDRQFILSSKKLLLSDSGFYLCAWSGQGNEKLFFGSGTQLSVL.

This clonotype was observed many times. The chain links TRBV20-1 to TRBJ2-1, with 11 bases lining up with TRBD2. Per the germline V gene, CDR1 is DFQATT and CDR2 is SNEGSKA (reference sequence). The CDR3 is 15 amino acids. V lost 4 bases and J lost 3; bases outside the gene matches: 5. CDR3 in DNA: TGCAGTGCTATCTCGGGACTAGCGGACTACAATGAGCAGTTCTTC. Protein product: CSAISGLADYNEQFF.

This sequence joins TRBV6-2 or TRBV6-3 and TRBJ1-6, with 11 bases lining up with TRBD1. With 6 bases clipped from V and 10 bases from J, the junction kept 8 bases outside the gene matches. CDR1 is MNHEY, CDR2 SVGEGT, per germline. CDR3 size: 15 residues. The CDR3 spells CASRGGTGGYSPLHF. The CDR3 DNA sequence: TGTGCCAGCAGAGGAGGGACAGGGGGATACTCACCCCTCCACTTT.

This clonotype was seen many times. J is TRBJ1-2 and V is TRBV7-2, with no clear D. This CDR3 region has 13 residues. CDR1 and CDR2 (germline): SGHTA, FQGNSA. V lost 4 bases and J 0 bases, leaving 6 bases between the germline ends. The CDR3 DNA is TGTGCCAGCAGCTCACGGCCTAACTATGGCTACACCTTC. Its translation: CASSSRPNYGYTF.

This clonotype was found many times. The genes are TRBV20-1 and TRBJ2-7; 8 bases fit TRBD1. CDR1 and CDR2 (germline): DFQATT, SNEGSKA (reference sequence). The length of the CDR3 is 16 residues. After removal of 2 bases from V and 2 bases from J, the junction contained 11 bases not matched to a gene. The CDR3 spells CSARRPHAGQAYEQYF. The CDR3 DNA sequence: TGCAGTGCTAGACGCCCTCATGCGGGACAGGCCTACGAGCAGTACTTC.

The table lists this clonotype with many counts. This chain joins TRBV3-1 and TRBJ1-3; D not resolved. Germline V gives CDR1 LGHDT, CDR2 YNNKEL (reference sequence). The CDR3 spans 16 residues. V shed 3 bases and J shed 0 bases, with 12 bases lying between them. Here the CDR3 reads CASSHVRVDSGNTIYF. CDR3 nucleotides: TGTGCCAGCAGCCACGTCAGAGTTGACTCTGGAAACACCATATATTTT.

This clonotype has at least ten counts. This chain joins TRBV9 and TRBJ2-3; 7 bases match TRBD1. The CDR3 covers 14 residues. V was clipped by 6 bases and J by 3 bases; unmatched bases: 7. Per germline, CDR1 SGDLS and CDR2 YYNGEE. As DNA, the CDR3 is TGTGCCAGCACCGCGACAGGGATAACAGATACGCAGTATTTT. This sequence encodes CASTATGITDTQYF.

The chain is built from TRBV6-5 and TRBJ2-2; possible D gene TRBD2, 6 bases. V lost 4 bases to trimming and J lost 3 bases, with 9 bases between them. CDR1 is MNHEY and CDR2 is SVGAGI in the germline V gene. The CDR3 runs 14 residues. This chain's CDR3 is CASSWSSDTGELFF. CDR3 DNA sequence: TGTGCCAGCAGTTGGTCTAGCGACACCGGGGAGCTGTTTTTT.

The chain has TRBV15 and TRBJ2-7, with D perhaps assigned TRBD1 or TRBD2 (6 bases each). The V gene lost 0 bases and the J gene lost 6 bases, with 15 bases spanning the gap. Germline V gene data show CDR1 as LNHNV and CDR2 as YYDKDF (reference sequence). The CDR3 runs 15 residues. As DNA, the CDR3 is TGTGCCACCAGCAGAGATGGGGGGCTGTGGATCGAGCAGTACTTC. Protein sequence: CATSRDGGLWIEQYF.

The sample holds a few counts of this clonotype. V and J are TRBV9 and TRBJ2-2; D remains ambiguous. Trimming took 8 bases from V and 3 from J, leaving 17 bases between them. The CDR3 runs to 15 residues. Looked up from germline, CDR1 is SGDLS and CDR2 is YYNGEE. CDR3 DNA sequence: TGTGCCAGTACCCGAACCCCTTGGGACACCGGGGAGCTGTTTTTT. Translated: CASTRTPWDTGELFF. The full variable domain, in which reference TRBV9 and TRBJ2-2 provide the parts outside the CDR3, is DSGVTQTPKHLITATGQRVTLRCSPRSGDLSVYWYQQSLDQGLQFLIQYYNGEERAKGNILERFSAQQFPDLHSELNLSSLELGDSALYFCASTRTPWDTGELFFGEGSRLTVL.

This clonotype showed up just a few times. CDR3 DNA sequence: TGTGCCACCAGTTACGGGACAGACCAAGAGACCCAGTACTTC. Encoded protein: CATSYGTDQETQYF. The chain recombines TRBV24-1 with TRBJ2-5, with 7 bases identical to TRBD1. This CDR3 has 14 residues. V dropped 6 bases and J dropped 0; count of bases not matched to a gene: 3. In germline, CDR1 is KGHDR, CDR2 SFDVKD.

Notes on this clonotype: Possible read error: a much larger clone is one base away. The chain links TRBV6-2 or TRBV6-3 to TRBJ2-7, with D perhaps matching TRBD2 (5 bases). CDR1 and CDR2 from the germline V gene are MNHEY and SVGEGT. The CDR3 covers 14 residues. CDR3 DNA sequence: TGTGTCAGCAGTCCCCAGGCGAGCGGCTACGAGCAGTACTTC. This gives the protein CVSSPQASGYEQYF.

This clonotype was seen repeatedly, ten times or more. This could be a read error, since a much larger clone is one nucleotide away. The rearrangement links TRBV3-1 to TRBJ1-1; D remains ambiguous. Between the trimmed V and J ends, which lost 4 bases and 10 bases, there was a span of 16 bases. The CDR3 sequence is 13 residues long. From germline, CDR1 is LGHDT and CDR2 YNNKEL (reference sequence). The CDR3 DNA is TGTGCCAGCAGCCGAGATGGCGGCTTAGGAGCTTTCTTT. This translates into CASSRDGGLGAFF.

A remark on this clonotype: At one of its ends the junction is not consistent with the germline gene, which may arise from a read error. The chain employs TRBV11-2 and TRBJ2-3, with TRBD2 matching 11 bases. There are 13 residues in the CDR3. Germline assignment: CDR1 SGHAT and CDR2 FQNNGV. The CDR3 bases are TGTGCCAGCAGCTTAGGACTAGCGGGAATCGAGTACTTC. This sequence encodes CASSLGLAGIEYF.